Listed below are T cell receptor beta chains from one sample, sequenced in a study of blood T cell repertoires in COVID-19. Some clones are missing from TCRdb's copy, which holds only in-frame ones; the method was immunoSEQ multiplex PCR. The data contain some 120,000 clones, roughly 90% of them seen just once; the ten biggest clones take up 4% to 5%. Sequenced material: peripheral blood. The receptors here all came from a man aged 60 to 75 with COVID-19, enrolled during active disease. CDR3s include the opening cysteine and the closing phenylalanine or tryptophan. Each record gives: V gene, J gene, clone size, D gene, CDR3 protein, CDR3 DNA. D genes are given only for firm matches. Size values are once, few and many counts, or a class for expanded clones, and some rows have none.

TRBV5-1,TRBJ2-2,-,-,CASSLDNTNTGELFF,TGCGCCAGCAGCTTGGACAACACGAACACCGGGGAGCTGTTTTTT
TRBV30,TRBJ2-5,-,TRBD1,CAWSWDRGRETQYF,TGTGCCTGGAGTTGGGACAGGGGAAGGGAGACCCAGTACTTC
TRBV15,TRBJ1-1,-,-,CATSRDPEMNTEAFF,TGTGCCACCAGCAGAGATCCAGAAATGAACACTGAAGCTTTCTTT
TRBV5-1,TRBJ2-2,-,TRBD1,CASSLSGQENTGELFF,TGCGCCAGCAGCTTGTCGGGACAGGAAAACACCGGGGAGCTGTTTTTT
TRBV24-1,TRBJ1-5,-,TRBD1,CATSDGRGAPQHF,TGTGCCACCAGTGACGGCAGGGGGGCGCCCCAGCATTTT
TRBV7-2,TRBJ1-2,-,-,CASSERRGNGYTF,TGTGCCAGCAGCGAACGCCGGGGGAATGGCTACACCTTC
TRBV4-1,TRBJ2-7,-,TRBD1,CASSQGTGTASYEQYF,TGCGCCAGCAGCCAGGGCACCGGGACAGCCTCCTACGAGCAGTACTTC
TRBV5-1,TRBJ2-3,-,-,CASSPGMGTDTQYF,TGCGCCAGCAGCCCAGGGATGGGCACAGATACGCAGTATTTT
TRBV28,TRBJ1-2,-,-,CASSAWGTDSSYGYTF,TGTGCCAGCAGCGCTTGGGGGACTGATAGTTCATATGGCTACACCTTC
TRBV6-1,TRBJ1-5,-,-,CASSENTEGNQPQHF,TGTGCCAGCAGTGAAAACACGGAGGGCAATCAGCCCCAGCATTTT
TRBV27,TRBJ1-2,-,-,CASSLKGSSYGYTF,TGTGCCAGCAGTTTAAAGGGGTCGAGCTATGGCTACACCTTC
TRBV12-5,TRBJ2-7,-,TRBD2,CASGLVLGALPYLAGVENEQYF,TGTGCTAGTGGTTTGGTATTGGGGGCTCTGCCCTATCTAGCGGGAGTGGAAAACGAGCAGTACTTC
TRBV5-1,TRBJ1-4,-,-,CASSFLGGNEKLFF,TGCGCCAGCAGCTTTCTAGGTGGAAATGAAAAACTGTTTTTT
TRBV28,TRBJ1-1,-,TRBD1,CASIWTGGLDTEAFF,TGTGCCAGCATCTGGACAGGGGGCTTGGACACTGAAGCTTTCTTT
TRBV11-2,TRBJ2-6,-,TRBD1,CASSGTGGFGANVLTF,TGTGCCAGCAGCGGGACAGGGGGCTTTGGGGCCAACGTCCTGACTTTC
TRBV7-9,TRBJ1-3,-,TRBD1,CASSLDRITGNTIYF,TGTGCCAGCAGCTTGGACAGGATCACTGGAAACACCATATATTTT
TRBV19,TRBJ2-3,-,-,CASSLGTPTSTDTQYF,TGTGCCAGTAGCCTTGGGACACCAACTAGCACAGATACGCAGTATTTT
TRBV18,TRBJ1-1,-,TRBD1,CASSPRTGRDTEAFF,TGTGCCAGCTCACCACGGACAGGGAGGGACACTGAAGCTTTCTTT
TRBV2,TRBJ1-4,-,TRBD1,CATSRDRDEKLFF,TGTGCCACTTCCCGGGACAGGGATGAGAAACTGTTTTTT
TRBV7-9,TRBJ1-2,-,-,CASSVPDWDGYTF,TGTGCCAGCAGCGTTCCTGACTGGGATGGCTACACCTTC
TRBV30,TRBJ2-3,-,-,CAWKHGHTQYF,TGTGCCTGGAAACATGGGCATACGCAGTATTTT
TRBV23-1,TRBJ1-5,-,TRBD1,CASIPGQATYSNQPQHF,TGCGCCAGCATACCGGGACAGGCGACTTATAGCAATCAGCCCCAGCATTTT
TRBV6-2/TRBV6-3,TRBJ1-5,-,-,CASSYSQRGHSNQPQHF,TGTGCCAGCAGTTACTCGCAAAGGGGACACAGCAATCAGCCCCAGCATTTT
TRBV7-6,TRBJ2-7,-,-,CASSLGPDNYEQYF,TGTGCCAGCAGCTTAGGCCCGGACAACTACGAGCAGTACTTC
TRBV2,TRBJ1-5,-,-,CASLPGTQSNQPQHF,TGTGCCAGCCTACCCGGGACACAGAGCAATCAGCCCCAGCATTTT
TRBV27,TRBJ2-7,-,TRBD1,CASSPPTGSFSREQYF,TGTGCCAGCAGTCCCCCGACAGGGTCCTTCTCTCGGGAGCAGTACTTC
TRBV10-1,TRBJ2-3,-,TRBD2,CASSASGGGTQYF,TGCGCCAGCAGTGCTTCCGGGGGGGGGACGCAGTATTTT
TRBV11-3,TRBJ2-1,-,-,CASSPSRVAEVYNEQFF,TGTGCCAGCAGCCCAAGCCGGGTAGCGGAGGTTTACAATGAGCAGTTCTTC
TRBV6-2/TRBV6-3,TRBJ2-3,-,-,CASSPGGSTDTQYF,TGTGCCAGCAGTCCGGGGGGCAGCACAGATACGCAGTATTTT
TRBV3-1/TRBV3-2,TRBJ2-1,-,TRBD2,CASSQQTSGTKQFF,TGTGCCAGCAGCCAACAGACTAGCGGAACTAAGCAGTTCTTC
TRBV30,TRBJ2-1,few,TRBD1,CAWSVLEGDRAYNEQFF,TGTGCCTGGAGTGTATTGGAAGGGGACAGGGCGTACAATGAGCAGTTCTTC
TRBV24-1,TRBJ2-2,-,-,CATSEEDIANTGELFF,TGTGCCACCAGTGAAGAAGATATAGCGAACACCGGGGAGCTGTTTTTT
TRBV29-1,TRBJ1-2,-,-,CSVETADYGYTF,TGCAGCGTTGAAACAGCGGACTATGGCTACACCTTC
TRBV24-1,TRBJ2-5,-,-,CATSDTRSGETQYF,TGTGCCACCAGTGATACCCGGTCGGGGGAGACCCAGTACTTC
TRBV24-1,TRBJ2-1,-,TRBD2,CATSDPGLAGVNEQFF,TGTGCCACCAGTGATCCCGGACTAGCGGGAGTAAATGAGCAGTTCTTC
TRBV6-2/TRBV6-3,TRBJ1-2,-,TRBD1,CASSYPRGLPLYGYTF,TGTGCCAGCAGTTACCCCAGGGGGCTCCCCCTCTATGGCTACACCTTC
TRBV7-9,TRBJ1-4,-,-,CASSPGIQNEKLFF,TGTGCCAGCAGCCCCGGGATCCAAAATGAAAAACTGTTTTTT
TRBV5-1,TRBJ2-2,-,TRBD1,CAGPSPTGGHPGELFF,TGCGCCGGCCCCTCACCTACAGGGGGCCACCCCGGGGAGCTGTTTTTT
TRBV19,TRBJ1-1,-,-,CASSVGQPMNTEAFF,TGTGCCAGTAGTGTGGGACAACCTATGAACACTGAAGCTTTCTTT
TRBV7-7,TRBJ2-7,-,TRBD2,CASSPGAGDEQYF,TGTGCCAGCAGCCCCGGAGCGGGAGACGAGCAGTACTTC
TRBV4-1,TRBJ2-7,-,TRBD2,CASSQGTSGGSYEQYF,TGCGCCAGCAGCCAAGGGACTAGCGGGGGGTCCTACGAGCAGTACTTC
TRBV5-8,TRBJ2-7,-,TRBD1,CASSLGGTGGYEQYF,TGTGCCAGCAGCTTGGGTGGGACAGGCGGCTACGAGCAGTACTTC
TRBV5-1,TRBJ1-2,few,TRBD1,CASSPTGDYGYTF,TGCGCCAGCAGCCCGACAGGGGACTATGGCTACACCTTC
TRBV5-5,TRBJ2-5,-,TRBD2,CASNSPGGQETQYF,TGTGCCAGCAATTCTCCGGGGGGCCAAGAGACCCAGTACTTC
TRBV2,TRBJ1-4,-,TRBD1,CASMRTGVGEKLFF,TGTGCCAGCATGAGGACAGGGGTTGGGGAAAAACTGTTTTTT
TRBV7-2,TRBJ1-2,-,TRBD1,CASSLDDRGNRGYTF,TGTGCCAGCAGCTTAGATGACAGGGGTAATCGTGGCTACACCTTC
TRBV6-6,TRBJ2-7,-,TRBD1,CASRPGQGTPSAYF,TGTGCCAGCAGGCCCGGACAGGGAACCCCCTCCGCGTACTTC
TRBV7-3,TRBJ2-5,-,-,CASSSEGRGTQYF,TGTGCCAGCAGCTCGGAGGGCCGGGGGACCCAGTACTTC
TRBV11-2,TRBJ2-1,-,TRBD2,CASSLDGAGGGQFF,TGTGCCAGCAGCTTAGACGGAGCGGGAGGTGGTCAGTTCTTC
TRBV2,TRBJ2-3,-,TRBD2,CAIREGGSPDTQYF,TGTGCCATCAGGGAGGGAGGATCCCCAGATACGCAGTATTTT
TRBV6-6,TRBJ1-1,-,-,CASSYAGLTEAFF,TGTGCCAGCAGTTACGCGGGGCTTACTGAAGCTTTCTTT
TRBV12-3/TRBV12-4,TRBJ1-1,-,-,CASSRQSEAFF,TGTGCCAGCAGTAGACAGTCTGAAGCTTTCTTT
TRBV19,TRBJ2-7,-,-,CASSMVSGYPYEQYF,TGTGCCAGTAGTATGGTCTCAGGGTACCCCTACGAGCAGTACTTC
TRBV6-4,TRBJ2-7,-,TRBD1,CAKSRGQKGGDEQYF,TGTGCCAAAAGCAGGGGGCAAAAAGGAGGGGACGAGCAGTACTTC
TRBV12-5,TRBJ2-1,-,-,CASGLVFATPSRDFYNEQFF,TGTGCTAGTGGTTTGGTTTTTGCAACCCCGAGTCGGGACTTTTACAATGAGCAGTTCTTC
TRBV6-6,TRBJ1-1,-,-,CASSYGGENTEAFF,TGTGCCAGCAGTTATGGGGGGGAAAACACTGAAGCTTTCTTT
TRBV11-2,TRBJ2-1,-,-,CASSLSIADYNEQFF,TGTGCCAGCAGCTTAAGCATAGCGGATTACAATGAGCAGTTCTTC